This T cell receptor beta chain came from a study of cytomegalovirus exposure and HLA in healthy donors. Study-level points and caveats: TCR beta chains associated with HLA were, in a later analysis, more clonally expanded than equally common others.

Turning to this clone: The antigen remains unidentified.

PCR was performed using 60 Vbeta and 13 Jbeta primers. Produced via immunoSEQ multiplex PCR; TCRdb's table is partial and in-frame only. Of around 29,000 clones listed, roughly 60% are singletons. The CDR3 runs to 11 residues. Germline loops: CDR1 SQVTM, CDR2 ANQGSEA. Between the trimmed V and J ends, which lost 7 bases and 4 bases, there was a span of 10 bases. The specimen sequenced was PBMCs. The rearrangement joins TRBV29-1 to TRBJ1-2; D perhaps matches TRBD1 (5 bases). This sequence originates from a male donor in good health and CMV-seropositive. Here the CDR3 reads CSGGAPYGYTF. CDR3 sequence (DNA): TGCAGCGGCGGGGCGCCCTATGGCTACACCTTC.